Listed here is a single T cell receptor beta chain. Its antigen is still unknown. Base qualities are not at hand, and no much larger clone is one base apart. V gives up 4 bases and J gives up 1 base, and the segment between their germline ends measures 16 bases. The CDR3 has 17 amino acids, counting the end cysteine and phenylalanine. The sequence is cut down to CDR3 DNA, 51 bases in frame from base 1. The germline V gene encodes CDR1 SGHNT and CDR2 YENEEA. TCR beta CDR3 regions were sequenced from DNA using the immunoSEQ Assay. Under the source paper's analysis protocol: To compute T cell density, TCR beta template counts were normalized to usable DNA, which was estimated by amplifying housekeeping genes. Using the preseqR package, richness was estimated by extrapolating to 120,000 templates for tissue samples and 400,000 templates for PBMC samples. Clonality was defined as one minus Pielou's evenness. Differential abundance testing on productive amino-acid clonotypes, with a minimum total count of 5 and an alpha of 0.1, was used to identify tissue-enriched TCRs. The Jaccard Index and the Morisita Overlap Index were used to quantify repertoire overlap between compartments. TCR beta CDR3s were clustered by GLIPH together with public tetramer-defined viral CDR3s, and at least three viral sequences plus V-gene enrichment were required for viral motifs. TCRdb's version of the immuneACCESS table is confined to in-frame rearrangements and falls short of the full clone set. An unresolved V gene accounts for under half of the shortfall where checked; the remainder is of unknown origin. D and trimming were read from the DNA, whereas the V and J calls and clone size are those reported in that table. In this sample the table shows approximately 3,000 clones, about 25% of which occur a single time. Of the sample, 7.5% to 9% falls within the top ten clones.

This entry belongs to a study of T cells in localized non-small cell lung cancer (TCRdb year 2020). As for the study more broadly: The study analyzed T cell repertoires of about 230 early-stage NSCLC patients, comparing tumors and uninvolved tumor-adjacent lungs. The mean age of the NSCLC patients was approximately 71 years, with 130 or so men and 95 to 110 women. All 250 or so NSCLC patients in the cohort were treatment-naive and had localized lung tumors that were resected. Study-level results and caveats: Because of the exploratory design, TCR variables were selected using unadjusted p-values without false-discovery rate correction. Higher T cell density in blood was associated with longer overall survival, whereas higher clonality in adjacent lung was associated with shorter survival. A median of approximately 53 of the top 100 tumor clones turned up in the paired uninvolved adjacent lung, and some 27 of those clones also ranked among the top 100 of that same adjacent lung. Because multi-region sequencing of the tumors was not done, intratumor heterogeneity could not be ruled out. Uninvolved tumor-adjacent lung showed the highest T cell clonality, higher than tumor, which suggests more focused antigenic responses in the uninvolved tumor-adjacent lung.

At diagnosis, peripheral blood, uninvolved tumor-adjacent lung and tumor were collected and were preserved as a mix of fresh-frozen and FFPE material. The sequence joins TRBV11-3 to TRBJ2-2; the D region possibly corresponds to TRBD2 (5 bases align). The source material was lung tumor tissue, sampled before any cancer treatment. The clonotype comes from a male donor older than 55 with stage III lung adenocarcinoma. The nucleotide sequence reads as follows: TGTGCCAGCAGCTCTCTAGCAGCCCTCAGGAACACCGGGGAGCTGTTTTTT. Its protein reads: CASSSLAALRNTGELFF. The full variable domain, completed from the reference TRBV11-3 and TRBJ2-2 proteins outside the CDR3, reads EAGVVQSPRYKIIEKKQPVAFWCNPISGHNTLYWYLQNLGQGPELLIRYENEEAVDDSQLPKDRFSAERLKGVDSTLKIQPAELGDSAVYLCASSSLAALRNTGELFFGEGSRLTVL.